Here is one TCR beta chain with its context. Some clones are missing from TCRdb's copy, which holds only in-frame ones; the method was immunoSEQ multiplex PCR. Seen here are over a thousand clones, 90% to 95% observed once, and the top ten hold roughly 14%. These data come from a study of tumour-infiltrating T cells in Burkitt lymphoma. The sequencing sample was made of tumor tissue. This sequence originates from a human donor with diffuse large B-cell lymphoma.

CDR3 loop: CASSQEYREGGNTIYF. CDR3 nucleotide sequence: TGTGCCAGCAGCCAAGAGTACAGGGAGGGTGGAAACACCATATATTTT. V gene TRBV4-2 combines with J gene TRBJ1-3; D possibly corresponds to TRBD1 (6 bases). The V and J ends lost 0 bases and 3 bases respectively, with 12 bases between them. CDR3 length: 16 residues. The V gene's germline CDR1 is LGHNA and CDR2 YNFKEQ.